This section outlines one TCR beta chain sequence together with its context. Measured with immunoSEQ multiplex PCR; TCRdb has only the in-frame clones, and not every one. The sample yields about 59,000 clones, 80% to 85% seen once. This specimen comes from a study of T cells in tuberculosis. At the level of the study: The T cells targeted glucose monomycolate, a mycobacterial lipid, via CD1B.

Cells were sorted from thawed PBMC rested overnight and stained with GMM-loaded CD1B tetramer, viability dye and anti-CD3. CD1B tetramers were loaded with Rhodococcus equi-derived C32 glucose monomycolate. Before cryopreservation, the sorted PBMC lost their CD14-expressing monocytes. Per germline, CDR1 LNHDA and CDR2 SQIVND (reference sequence). The V gene end was trimmed by 1 base and the J gene end by 5 bases; junction bases not matched to a gene: 11. This CDR3 region has 18 residues. General study results and limits: The stringent gate may have excluded weak CD1B-GMM tetramer binders.

The chain recombines TRBV19 with TRBJ2-5; 12 positions match TRBD2. Sequences were obtained from CD1b-GMM tetramer-negative cells sorted from PBMCs. The receptor comes from an adult woman with latent tuberculosis. In DNA, the CDR3 is TGTGCCAGTAGTATAGGGGCCCTAGCGGGAGGGGGCCAGGAGACCCAGTACTTC. Its protein product is CASSIGALAGGGQETQYF.